This T cell receptor (beta chain) was retrieved from a study of T cell responses to AZD1222 COVID-19 vaccine. General study findings and limits: Distributed over spike, vaccine-associated CD4 TCRs predominated at 160-218 and 743-854.

The protocol was immunoSEQ multiplex PCR, while the TCRdb copy is restricted to in-frame clones and leaves out a portion. The data show approximately 100,000 clones, about 85% seen once. Comment on this clone: Its antigen is undetermined.

In germline, CDR1 is SGHNT, CDR2 YYREEE (reference sequence). The CDR3 totals 17 residues. Trimming removed 0 bases from V and 2 bases from J, with 14 bases in between. This sample comprised peripheral blood, obtained on day 0 of AZD1222 vaccination. This clonotype was obtained from an adult in good health. This sequence joins TRBV5-4 and TRBJ2-2; possible D gene TRBD2, 5 bases. CDR3 amino acids: CASSLARLADNTGELFF. In nucleotides, the CDR3 is TGTGCCAGCAGCTTGGCCCGGCTAGCAGATAACACCGGGGAGCTGTTTTTT.